These T cell receptor beta chains were read from a single sample in a study of siplizumab effects on memory and regulatory T cells. Data came from immunoSEQ multiplex PCR; TCRdb stores just in-frame clones and leaves some out. The sample lists roughly 120,000 clones, approximately 94% occurring once. The source material was non-Treg CD4+ T cells sorted from blood. These receptors were taken from a human donor in good health. The CDR3 runs from the conserved cysteine through the conserved F or W. Fields, in order: J gene, clone size, D gene, V gene, CDR3 DNA, CDR3 protein. The D gene is left open where the match is weak. For some rows the clone size is stated as once, few or many, or as a class when expanded; others skip it.

TRBJ2-3 | . | . | TRBV7-2 | TGTGCCAGCAGCTTAGCTAGCGGAAGCACAGATACGCAGTATTTT | CASSLASGSTDTQYF
TRBJ1-1 | once | . | TRBV4-1 | TGCGCCAGCAGCCAAGACCACAGGGAGACTGAAGCTTTCTTT | CASSQDHRETEAFF
TRBJ1-3 | . | . | TRBV6-1 | TGTGCCAGCAGTCTCAGGAGCTCTGGAAACACCATATATTTT | CASSLRSSGNTIYF
TRBJ2-3 | . | TRBD2 | TRBV6-1 | TGTGCCAGCAGTGTGAAGCTAGCGGGGTCTAGCACAGATACGCAGTATTTT | CASSVKLAGSSTDTQYF
TRBJ2-5 | once | . | TRBV7-9 | TGTGCCAGCAGCCGTAGCCAGGGACAAGAGACCCAGTACTTC | CASSRSQGQETQYF
TRBJ2-1 | . | TRBD2 | TRBV5-1 | TGCGCCAGCAGCTTGACTAGCGGGAGTATTAGTGAGCAGTTCTTC | CASSLTSGSISEQFF
TRBJ1-5 | . | . | TRBV4-1 | TGCGCCAGCAGCCAAGAAGGCTACTCACGGCAGCCCCAGCATTTT | CASSQEGYSRQPQHF
TRBJ2-5 | . | . | TRBV9 | TGTGCCAGCAGCGTCCGTCTGGGACCACAGGAGACCCAGTACTTC | CASSVRLGPQETQYF
TRBJ1-2 | . | . | TRBV6-6 | TGTGCCAGCAGAGCCCCAGAAAGGGAATCCAACTATGGCTACACCTTC | CASRAPERESNYGYTF
TRBJ1-1 | . | TRBD1 | TRBV5-1 | TGCGCCAGCAGCTACGACAGGGCCTCGAACACTGAAGCTTTCTTT | CASSYDRASNTEAFF
TRBJ2-3 | . | . | TRBV5-1 | TGCGCCACCCGGGGACCAATCAGCACAGATACGCAGTATTTT | CATRGPISTDTQYF
TRBJ2-2 | . | . | TRBV7-9 | TGTGCCAGCAGCCCATGGGGGAAGAGAGACACCGGGGAGCTGTTTTTT | CASSPWGKRDTGELFF
TRBJ1-1 | . | . | TRBV5-1 | TGCGCCAGCAGCTTGAGCCTGAACTATGGAGCTTTCTTT | CASSLSLNYGAFF
TRBJ1-5 | . | . | TRBV18 | TGTGCCAGCTCAAGGGGAGAGAATCAGCCCCAGCATTTT | CASSRGENQPQHF
TRBJ1-6 | . | . | TRBV6-6 | TGTGCCACCAAACAGGGACTTAATTCACCCCTCCACTTT | CATKQGLNSPLHF
TRBJ2-3 | . | TRBD2 | TRBV4-2 | TGTGCCAGCAGGGAGGGACTAGCGGGTGGGGATACGCAGTATTTT | CASREGLAGGDTQYF
TRBJ2-6 | . | . | TRBV11-3 | TGTGCCAGCAGCCGCTCTGGGGCCAACGTCCTGACTTTC | CASSRSGANVLTF
TRBJ1-1 | . | . | TRBV19 | TGTGCCAGTAGTACCGGGACAAGGAACACTGAAGCTTTCTTT | CASSTGTRNTEAFF
TRBJ1-2 | . | . | TRBV19 | TGTGCCAGTACCATGCAAGGACCGCTTAACTATGGCTACACCTTC | CASTMQGPLNYGYTF
TRBJ1-1 | . | . | TRBV6-5 | TGTGCCAGCAGTTACTTGAGCAGGGTCACTGAAGCTTTCTTT | CASSYLSRVTEAFF
TRBJ2-7 | . | TRBD1 | TRBV7-8 | TGTGCCAGCAGCTCTTCAGGGGGCTACGAGCAGTACTTC | CASSSSGGYEQYF
TRBJ2-1 | . | TRBD2 | TRBV11-2 | TGTGCCAGCAGCTCCGGGACTAGCGGTTACAATGAGCAGTTCTTC | CASSSGTSGYNEQFF
TRBJ1-5 | . | . | TRBV6-5 | TGTGCCAGCAGCCCGGAGGGGACTAGCAATCAGCCCCAGCATTTT | CASSPEGTSNQPQHF
TRBJ2-1 | . | TRBD2 | TRBV2 | TGTGCCAGCAGTACTAGCGGGAGTCCCTACAATGAGCAGTTCTTC | CASSTSGSPYNEQFF
TRBJ2-7 | . | TRBD2 | TRBV7-8 | TGTGCCAGCAGCATACGAAATAGACTAGCGAGCTCCTACGAGCAGTACTTC | CASSIRNRLASSYEQYF
TRBJ2-3 | . | TRBD2 | TRBV2 | TGTGCCAGCAGTGTCGGAGAGGGGAGGGGAACAGATACGCAGTATTTT | CASSVGEGRGTDTQYF
TRBJ1-1 | . | . | TRBV30 | TGTGCCTGGAGGAGGACTGAAGCTTTCTTT | CAWRRTEAFF
TRBJ2-5 | . | . | TRBV27 | TGTGCCAGCAGTTTATCGTACAGGGTGGAGACCCAGTACTTC | CASSLSYRVETQYF
TRBJ1-4 | . | . | TRBV9 | TGTGCCAGCAGCGTAGTAGATACAGGAACAACTAATGAAAAACTGTTTTTT | CASSVVDTGTTNEKLFF
TRBJ2-2 | . | TRBD2 | TRBV7-6 | TGTGCCAGCAGCAAGACCGGGGGACTAGGGAGCGGGGAGCTGTTTTTT | CASSKTGGLGSGELFF
TRBJ1-5 | . | . | TRBV10-3 | TGTGCCATCAGTGAGGAAGGCAGAAGCAATCAGCCCCAGCATTTT | CAISEEGRSNQPQHF
TRBJ1-2 | . | . | TRBV7-9 | TGTGCCAGCAGTTCGACGCAAGCTAACTATGGCTACACCTTC | CASSSTQANYGYTF
TRBJ2-7 | once | . | TRBV5-1 | TGCGCCAGCAGCACTTCACAACCGGGGGACGAGCAGTACTTC | CASSTSQPGDEQYF
TRBJ1-5 | few | . | TRBV4-1 | TGCGCCAGCAGCCAAGAGAACGCGGGGGTCAATCAGCCCCAGCATTTT | CASSQENAGVNQPQHF
TRBJ1-4 | . | . | TRBV5-1 | TGCGCCAGCAGCTTAGGACAAAATAATGAAAAACTGTTTTTT | CASSLGQNNEKLFF
TRBJ2-4 | . | TRBD2 | TRBV27 | TGTGCCAGCAGTCCCCAGCCGGGGGTTAGCGGGAGTGGAAGCATTCAGTACTTC | CASSPQPGVSGSGSIQYF
TRBJ1-1 | . | . | TRBV6-5 | TGTGCCAGCAGTAAAGGGACGCGGAGCACTGAAGCTTTCTTT | CASSKGTRSTEAFF
TRBJ2-1 | . | . | TRBV14 | TGTGCCAGCAGCCAAGAGATTGGAACCCAGGCGTTCTTC | CASSQEIGTQAFF
TRBJ2-1 | . | . | TRBV2 | TGTGCCAGCAGTGAACCCCCTCCTGAAGGGTTCTTC | CASSEPPPEGFF
TRBJ2-1 | . | TRBD2 | TRBV7-8 | TGTGCCTCGGGGGATCGGGAGGGATACAATGAGCAGTTCTTC | CASGDREGYNEQFF
TRBJ2-3 | . | . | TRBV5-1 | TGCGCCAGCAGCCCCCAGGGAACAGATACGCAGTATTTT | CASSPQGTDTQYF
TRBJ1-1 | . | . | TRBV30 | TGTGCCTGGAGTGACAGGGACACTGAAGCTTTCTTT | CAWSDRDTEAFF
TRBJ2-2 | . | . | TRBV5-1 | TGCGCCAGCAGCTTGACAGTATCGAACACCGGGGAGCTGTTTTTT | CASSLTVSNTGELFF
TRBJ2-2 | . | . | TRBV15 | TGTGCCACCAGCGGATACAAGAACACCGGGGAGCTGTTTTTT | CATSGYKNTGELFF
TRBJ2-1 | once | . | TRBV7-9 | TGTGCCAGCATCCCTCGCGGGAATGAGCAGTTCTTC | CASIPRGNEQFF
TRBJ2-1 | . | TRBD2 | TRBV27 | TGTGCCAGCAGTCCCAACCCCCTTAGCGGGAGGAAATCCTACAATGAGCAGTTCTTC | CASSPNPLSGRKSYNEQFF
TRBJ2-2 | . | . | TRBV7-8 | TGTGCCAGCAGCTTAAGGGTGGAGAACACCGGGGAGCTGTTTTTT | CASSLRVENTGELFF
TRBJ2-7 | . | . | TRBV5-1 | TGCGCCAGCAGTGTCGACAGCACCTACGAGCAGTACTTC | CASSVDSTYEQYF